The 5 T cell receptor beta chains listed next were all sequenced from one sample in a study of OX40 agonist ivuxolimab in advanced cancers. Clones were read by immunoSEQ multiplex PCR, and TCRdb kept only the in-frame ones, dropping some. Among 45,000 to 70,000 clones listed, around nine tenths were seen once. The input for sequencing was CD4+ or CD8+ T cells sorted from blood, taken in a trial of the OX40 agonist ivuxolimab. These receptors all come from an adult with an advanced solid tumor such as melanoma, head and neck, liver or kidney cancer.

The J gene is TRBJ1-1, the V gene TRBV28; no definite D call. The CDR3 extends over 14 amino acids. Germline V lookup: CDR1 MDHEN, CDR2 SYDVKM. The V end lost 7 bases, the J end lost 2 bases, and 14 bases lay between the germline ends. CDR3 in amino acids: CASNPRASNTEAFF. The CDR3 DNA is TGTGCCAGCAACCCGAGAGCGTCCAACACTGAAGCTTTCTTT.

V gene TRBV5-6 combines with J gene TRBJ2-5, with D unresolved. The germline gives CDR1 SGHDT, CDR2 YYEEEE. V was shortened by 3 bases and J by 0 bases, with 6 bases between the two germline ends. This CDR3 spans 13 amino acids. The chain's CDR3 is CASSSMDQETQYF. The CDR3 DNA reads TGTGCCAGCAGCTCGATGGACCAAGAGACCCAGTACTTC. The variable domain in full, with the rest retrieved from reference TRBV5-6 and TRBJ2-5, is DAGVTQSPTHLIKTRGQQVTLRCSPKSGHDTVSWYQQALGQGPQFIFQYYEEEERQRGNFPDRFSGHQFPNYSSELNVNALLLGDSALYLCASSSMDQETQYFGPGTRLLVL.

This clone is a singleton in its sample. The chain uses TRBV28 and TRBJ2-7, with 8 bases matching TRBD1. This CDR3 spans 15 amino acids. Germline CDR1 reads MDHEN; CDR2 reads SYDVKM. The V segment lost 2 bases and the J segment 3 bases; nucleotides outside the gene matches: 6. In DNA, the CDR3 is TGTGCCAGCAGTTTAAGGCCGACAGGGGTCTACGAGCAGTACTTC. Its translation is CASSLRPTGVYEQYF.

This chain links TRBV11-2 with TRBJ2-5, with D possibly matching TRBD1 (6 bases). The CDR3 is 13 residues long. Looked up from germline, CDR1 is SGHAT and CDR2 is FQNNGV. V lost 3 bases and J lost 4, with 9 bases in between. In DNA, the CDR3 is TGTGCCAGCAGCTTGGGACACCGAGAGACCCAGTACTTC. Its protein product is CASSLGHRETQYF.

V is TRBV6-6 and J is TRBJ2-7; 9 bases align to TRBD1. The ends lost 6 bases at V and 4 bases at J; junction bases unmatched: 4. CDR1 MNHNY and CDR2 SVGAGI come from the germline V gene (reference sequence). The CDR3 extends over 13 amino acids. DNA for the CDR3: TGTGCCAGCAGCCCGGACAGGGGATACGAGCAGTACTTC. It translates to CASSPDRGYEQYF.